The 30 T cell receptor beta chains presented below share a single source sample, sequenced in a study of shared clonotypes between healthy human individuals. Produced via immunoSEQ multiplex PCR; TCRdb's table is partial and in-frame only. The sample holds some 1 million clones, under 80% seen once. Material: memory CD4+ T cells sorted from blood. The sample's subset: CD45RA-negative fraction. These receptors were obtained from a man aged 18 to 35 in good health.

This clone was detected only a few times. The chain employs TRBV14 and TRBJ1-6, with a possible D match to TRBD1 (5 bases). Germline CDR1 reads SGHDN; CDR2 reads FVKESK. Trimming left V 3 bases short and J 0 bases short, with 21 bases between. There are 20 residues in the CDR3. The chain's CDR3 is CASSHVKPLTANSYNSPLHF. The CDR3 nucleotides read TGTGCCAGCAGCCACGTAAAACCCTTGACAGCCAACTCCTATAATTCACCCCTCCACTTT.

This clone was counted a few times. The CDR3 bases are TGTGCCAGCAGTAAAAACGGGGAATCCTACAATGAGCAGTTCTTC. Translation: CASSKNGESYNEQFF. V is TRBV11-2 and J is TRBJ2-1; a possible D gene is TRBD2 (5 bases). V was cut by 6 bases and J by 1 base, with 13 bases left in between. CDR1 and CDR2 from the germline V gene are SGHAT and FQNNGV. The CDR3 contains 15 residues. The whole variable domain, filled in from reference TRBV11-2 and TRBJ2-1, reads EAGVAQSPRYKIIEKRQSVAFWCNPISGHATLYWYQQILGQGPKLLIQFQNNGVVDDSQLPKDRFSAERLKGVDSTLKIQPAKLEDSAVYLCASSKNGESYNEQFFGPGTRLTVL.

The chain is built from TRBV11-2 and TRBJ2-1; tentative D call: TRBD1 (5 bases). The germline V gene encodes CDR1 SGHAT and CDR2 FQNNGV. The CDR3 covers 13 residues. Between the trimmed V and J ends, which lost 0 bases and 7 bases, there was a span of 7 bases. In DNA form, the CDR3 reads TGTGCCAGCAGCTTAGAAAGGGGAAATGAGCAGTTCTTC. Amino acids: CASSLERGNEQFF.

The chain combines TRBV5-4 with TRBJ2-2; 8 bases are a match to TRBD1. CDR1 SGHNT and CDR2 YYREEE come from the germline V gene (reference sequence). The V gene end was trimmed by 4 bases and the J gene end by 5 bases; junction bases not matched to a gene: 7. The CDR3 is made up of 15 amino acids. This CDR3 reads CASSVDRVGTGELFF. CDR3 sequence (DNA): TGTGCCAGCAGCGTGGACAGGGTGGGGACCGGGGAGCTGTTTTTT.

V and J are TRBV7-2 and TRBJ1-4, with 12 bases matching TRBD1. The CDR3 extends over 18 amino acids. The J segment lost 8 bases and the V segment lost 3 bases, leaving 13 bases of the junction unmatched. Germline V gene lookup returns CDR1 SGHTA and CDR2 FQGNSA. CDR3 coding DNA: TGTGCCAGCAGCTTCTCCGGGACAGGGGGCGCAATAGGAGAAAAACTGTTTTTT. It codes for CASSFSGTGGAIGEKLFF.

This chain uses TRBV9 with TRBJ2-1; D perhaps matches TRBD2 (5 bases). The CDR3 is made up of 14 amino acids. Germline values: CDR1 SGDLS, CDR2 YYNGEE. V dropped 3 bases and J dropped 9 bases, with 16 bases sitting between them. The CDR3 is CASSASSGLGEQFF. The CDR3 DNA is TGTGCCAGCAGCGCTAGCTCGGGGTTGGGTGAGCAGTTCTTC. Variable domain in full (rest from reference TRBV9 and TRBJ2-1): DSGVTQTPKHLITATGQRVTLRCSPRSGDLSVYWYQQSLDQGLQFLIQYYNGEERAKGNILERFSAQQFPDLHSELNLSSLELGDSALYFCASSASSGLGEQFFGPGTRLTVL.

The chain has TRBV4-1 and TRBJ2-1, with TRBD2 identical over 7 bases. V lost 0 bases to trimming and J lost 7 bases; unmatched junction nucleotides: 9. The CDR3 sequence is 16 residues long. In germline, CDR1 is MGHRA, CDR2 YSYEKL. The CDR3 DNA follows: TGCGCCAGCAGCCAAGAGTGGCGGGAGACGTGGAATGAGCAGTTCTTC. Encoded protein: CASSQEWRETWNEQFF.

The chain joins TRBV7-8 to TRBJ1-3; weak D call: TRBD1 (6 bases). The V end lost 5 bases, the J end lost 3 bases, and 23 bases lay between the germline ends. Germline V gene lookup returns CDR1 SGHVS and CDR2 FQNEAQ. The CDR3 is 18 residues long. The DNA for the CDR3 is TGTGCCAGCAGCCTATTTGTGCGGACAGCAGTTTTTGGAAACACCATATATTTT. Residues: CASSLFVRTAVFGNTIYF. The full variable domain, rest sourced from reference TRBV7-8 and TRBJ1-3, is GAGVSQSPRYKVAKRGQDVALRCDPISGHVSLFWYQQALGQGPEFLTYFQNEAQLDKSGLPSDRFFAERPEGSVSTLKIQRTQQEDSAVYLCASSLFVRTAVFGNTIYFGEGSWLTVV.

This clone showed up just a few times. The chain couples TRBV11-1 to TRBJ2-7, with 7 positions matching TRBD1. This CDR3 comprises 13 residues. Losses at the gene ends were 3 bases for V and 4 bases for J; bases not matched to a gene: 3. CDR1 and CDR2 (germline): SGHAT, FQDESV (reference sequence). This CDR3 reads CASSFTGEYEQYF. The CDR3 DNA sequence: TGTGCCAGCAGCTTCACAGGGGAGTACGAGCAGTACTTC.

The chain combines TRBV6-1 with TRBJ2-7; D remains unclear. CDR1 is MNHNS and CDR2 is SASEGT in the germline V gene. The CDR3 covers 13 residues. Trimming removed 1 base at V and 6 bases at J, with 10 bases between. CDR3 loop: CASSEGATGEQYF. CDR3 in DNA: TGTGCCAGCAGTGAAGGGGCGACGGGCGAGCAGTACTTC.

The CDR3 region has the DNA TGTGCCAGCAGCGCTGGACTGGGGTACGAGCAGTACTTC. Its translation is CASSAGLGYEQYF. The V gene is TRBV11-2, the J gene TRBJ2-5; D perhaps matches TRBD2 (5 bases). The closer fit of TRBJ2-7 to the DNA end suggests the J call may be wrong. The CDR3 loop spans 13 amino acids. The germline V gene has CDR1 SGHAT and CDR2 FQNNGV.

In this sample, this clone turned up once. This chain joins TRBV6-5 and TRBJ1-4; D is unresolved. V lost 6 bases and J lost 10, with 15 bases in between. This CDR3 region has 13 residues. The germline CDR1 and CDR2 sequences are MNHEY and SVGAGI. As DNA, the CDR3 is TGTGCCAGCAGCCTCCTTGGAGAGGCAAAACTGTTTTTT. Its translation: CASSLLGEAKLFF.

The chain has TRBV2 and TRBJ2-2; D might be TRBD1 (5 bases). This CDR3 spans 13 amino acids. CDR1 SNHLY and CDR2 FYNNEI come from the germline V gene. The V end lost 8 bases, the J end lost 7 bases, and 14 bases lay between the germline ends. DNA for the CDR3: TGTGCCAGCTCGCTAGGGGTCGGCGGGGAGCTGTTTTTT. Its translation: CASSLGVGGELFF.

The chain uses TRBV28 and TRBJ2-7; D assignment may be TRBD1 or TRBD2 (5 bases each). Germline V gene sequence: CDR1 MDHEN, CDR2 SYDVKM. The V and J ends lost 4 bases and 1 base respectively, with 14 bases between them. The CDR3 loop spans 15 amino acids. The CDR3 DNA is TGTGCCAGCAGTTCAGCCGGGACGGAATCCTACGAGCAGTACTTC. Protein product: CASSSAGTESYEQYF.

This clone occurred a few times. This chain connects TRBV7-3 to TRBJ2-7, with 12 nucleotides matching TRBD1. The CDR3 has 14 residues. J lost 7 bases, V lost 5 bases, and 6 bases had no gene match. Germline assignment: CDR1 SGHTA and CDR2 FQGTGA. CDR3 sequence (DNA): TGTGCCAGCAGCCCAGGGACAGGGGGCGAGGAGCAGTACTTC. This translates into CASSPGTGGEEQYF.

The rearrangement joins TRBV25-1 to TRBJ1-5; no clear D. This CDR3 is built from 14 residues. In germline, CDR1 is MGHDK, CDR2 SYGVNS. Trimming cost V 8 bases and J 1 base, with 12 bases left between them. CDR3 nucleotide sequence: TGTGCCAGCCGCCAGACCGGGAGCAATCAGCCCCAGCATTTT. It codes for CASRQTGSNQPQHF.

This clone was detected only a few times. The chain is built from TRBV11-1 and TRBJ1-6; D remains unclear. With 1 base removed from V and 10 bases from J, the gap between germline ends came to 17 bases. CDR3 length: 16 residues. Germline loops: CDR1 SGHAT, CDR2 FQDESV (reference sequence). The CDR3 coding sequence is TGTGCCAGCAGCTTAGGGGAGACCGGGATACTATCACCCCTCCACTTT. Residues: CASSLGETGILSPLHF.

Worth noting for this clone: This clone may be a read error of a much larger clone one base away. The rearrangement uses TRBV7-2 and TRBJ2-7; tentative D call: TRBD1 (5 bases). V lost 5 bases and J 3 bases, leaving 14 bases between the germline ends. Germline V CDR1 and CDR2: SGHTA, FQGNSA. The CDR3 covers 14 residues. CDR3: CASSPRTGFYEQYF. Here the CDR3 DNA reads TGTGCCAGCAGCCCCCGTACAGGCTTCTACGAGCAGTACTTC. Variable domain in full (rest from reference TRBV7-2 and TRBJ2-7): GAGVSQSPSNKVTEKGKDVELRCDPISGHTALYWYRQSLGQGLEFLIYFQGNSAPDKSGLPSDRFSAERTGGSVSTLTIQRTQQEDSAVYLCASSPRTGFYEQYFGPGTRLTVT.

To note about this clone: A far larger clone is off by one base, so a read error is likely. In the same sample, other DNA sequences code for this CDR3. V is TRBV30 and J is TRBJ1-2, with 8 bases identical to TRBD1. This CDR3 comprises 16 residues. Germline loops: CDR1 GTSNPN, CDR2 SVGIG (reference sequence). The CDR3 sequence: CAWRAAGTGGIYGYTF. In nucleotides, the CDR3 is TGCGCCTGGAGGGCTGCCGGGACAGGAGGAATCTATGGCTACACCTTC.

The chain combines TRBV5-6 with TRBJ2-5; possibly TRBD1 for D (5 bases). The V end was cut by 3 bases, the J end by 4 bases, with 22 bases between. Germline V gene lookup returns CDR1 SGHDT and CDR2 YYEEEE. The CDR3 is 17 residues long. CDR3 sequence reads: CASSSPMVLGATETQYF. The CDR3 nucleotides read TGTGCCAGCAGCTCGCCCATGGTTTTAGGGGCCACAGAGACCCAGTACTTC.

This clone was counted between two and nine times. The chain's CDR3 is CASSPGSGSARTQYF. In DNA form, the CDR3 reads TGCGCCAGCTCCCCCGGCAGCGGGAGCGCTCGGACGCAGTATTTT. The V and J genes are TRBV4-1 and TRBJ2-3; 8 bases fit TRBD2. Germline V gene data show CDR1 as MGHRA and CDR2 as YSYEKL. The V gene end was trimmed by 8 bases and the J gene end by 9 bases; junction bases not matched to a gene: 16. CDR3 length: 15 amino acids.

This clone occurred a few times. This chain connects TRBV5-4 to TRBJ2-7, with D possibly matching TRBD1 (5 bases). Trimming removed 0 bases from V and 6 bases from J, with 16 bases in between. The CDR3 is made up of 15 amino acids. Germline V lookup: CDR1 SGHNT, CDR2 YYREEE (reference sequence). CDR3 protein: CASSLDRPGAVEQYF. The CDR3 bases are TGTGCCAGCAGCTTGGACCGACCTGGGGCGGTCGAGCAGTACTTC.

This CDR3 is CAWSGWDRAPSYEQYF. CDR3 nucleotides: TGTGCCTGGAGTGGATGGGATAGGGCCCCTTCCTACGAGCAGTACTTC. This chain uses TRBV30 with TRBJ2-7, with no clear D. The ends were cut back, 1 base at V and 1 base at J, with 17 bases in the middle. Germline CDR1 reads GTSNPN; CDR2 reads SVGIG (reference sequence). The CDR3 runs 16 residues.

V usage is TRBV28 and J usage is TRBJ1-1, with a tentative D call TRBD1 (5 bases). Germline V lookup: CDR1 MDHEN, CDR2 SYDVKM. Trimming shortened V by 5 bases and J by 4 bases, and 11 bases separated the two germline ends. CDR3 length: 13 amino acids. CDR3 nucleotide sequence: TGTGCCAGCAGTACAGGTTTGGGCACTGAAGCTTTCTTT. It is translated as CASSTGLGTEAFF.

CDR3 sequence reads: CASKADRGYPGELFF. In DNA form, the CDR3 reads TGTGCCAGCAAGGCGGACAGGGGTTACCCCGGGGAGCTGTTTTTT. The chain joins TRBV6-4 to TRBJ2-2, with TRBD1 matching 9 bases. This CDR3 contains 15 residues. J gave up 6 bases and V 7 bases, and 9 bases lay outside the gene matches. The germline V gene encodes CDR1 MRHNA and CDR2 SNTAGT.

The V call is TRBV10-3, the J call TRBJ2-3; no firm D call. The V and J ends lost 3 bases and 0 bases respectively, with 7 bases between them. This CDR3 region has 14 residues. Per the germline V gene, CDR1 is ENHRY and CDR2 is SYGVKD. Written as DNA, the CDR3 is TGTGCCATCAGTGAAGGTCCTAGCACAGATACGCAGTATTTT. Protein sequence: CAISEGPSTDTQYF.

About this clone itself: The same CDR3 arises from other DNA sequences in this sample as well. The chain joins TRBV5-1 to TRBJ2-3; TRBD1 agrees at 7 bases. Germline CDR1 and CDR2: SGHRS and YFSETQ. This CDR3 has 14 residues. V trimming: 4 bases; J trimming: 3 bases; junction bases outside the gene matches: 5. This chain's CDR3 is CASSLGQETDTQYF. DNA of the CDR3: TGCGCCAGCAGCCTTGGACAGGAGACAGATACGCAGTATTTT.

The chain combines TRBV2 with TRBJ2-2; D could derive from TRBD1 or TRBD2 (5 bases each). Germline CDR1 reads SNHLY; CDR2 reads FYNNEI. V dropped 3 bases and J dropped 6 bases, with 14 bases sitting between them. The CDR3 totals 15 residues. In DNA form, the CDR3 reads TGTGCCAGCAGTGAGCAGGGACGCGGACCCGGGGAGCTGTTTTTT. Encoded protein: CASSEQGRGPGELFF.

This clone appeared a single time. The chain uses TRBV30 and TRBJ2-5; D gene uncertain. The better agreement between TRBJ2-7 and the DNA end casts doubt on the J call. The germline V gene encodes CDR1 GTSNPN and CDR2 SVGIG (reference sequence). This CDR3 has 11 amino acids. The CDR3 sequence is CAWGNSYEQYF. In nucleotides, the CDR3 is TGTGCCTGGGGGAATTCCTACGAGCAGTACTTC.

J is TRBJ1-1 and V is TRBV5-6; possible D gene TRBD1, 6 bases. Germline CDR1 SGHDT, CDR2 YYEEEE. V was clipped by 4 bases and J by 6 bases, with 19 bases between them. The CDR3 has 15 residues. The CDR3 region is CASSGREGVEPEAFF. CDR3 nucleotide sequence: TGTGCCAGCAGCGGCAGGGAGGGGGTTGAGCCTGAAGCTTTCTTT.